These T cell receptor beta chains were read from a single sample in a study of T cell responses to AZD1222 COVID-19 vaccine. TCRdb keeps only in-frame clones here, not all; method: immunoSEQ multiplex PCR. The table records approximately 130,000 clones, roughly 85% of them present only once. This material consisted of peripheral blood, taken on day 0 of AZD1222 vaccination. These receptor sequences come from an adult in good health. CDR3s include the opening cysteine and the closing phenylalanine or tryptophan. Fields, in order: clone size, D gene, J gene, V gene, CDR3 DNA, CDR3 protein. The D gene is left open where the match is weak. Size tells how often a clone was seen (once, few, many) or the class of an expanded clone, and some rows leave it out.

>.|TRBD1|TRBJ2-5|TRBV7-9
TGTGCCAGCAGGAGGGACAGGGGTAGGGAGACCCAGTACTTC
CASRRDRGRETQYF
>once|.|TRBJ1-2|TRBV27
TGTGCCAGCAGTTCCCGTAAGGGGAATGGCTACACCTTC
CASSSRKGNGYTF
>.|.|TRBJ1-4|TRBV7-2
TGTGCCAGCACCCCCGGACAGTATAATGAAAAACTGTTTTTT
CASTPGQYNEKLFF
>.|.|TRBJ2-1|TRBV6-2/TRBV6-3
TGTGCCAGCAGCCCCTTGGATGCTGAGCAGTTCTTC
CASSPLDAEQFF
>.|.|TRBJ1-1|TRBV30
TGTGCCTGGAGTGTCACGGGAGGCACTGAAGCTTTCTTT
CAWSVTGGTEAFF
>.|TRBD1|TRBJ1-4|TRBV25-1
TGTGCCAGCAGCACAGGGGGAGGTTACGAAAAACTGTTTTTT
CASSTGGGYEKLFF
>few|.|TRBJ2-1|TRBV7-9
TGTGCCAGCAGCTTAGAGGCAAATGAGCAGTTCTTC
CASSLEANEQFF
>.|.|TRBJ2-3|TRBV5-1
TGCGCCAGCAGCTTGGTAGAGGGGGCTAGCGGTAGCACAGATACGCAGTATTTT
CASSLVEGASGSTDTQYF
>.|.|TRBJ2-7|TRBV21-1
TGTGCCAGCAGCAAAGGTCGACCGGTCGCGGGACTAGCGGGAGAGGCCGAGCAGTACTTC
CASSKGRPVAGLAGEAEQYF
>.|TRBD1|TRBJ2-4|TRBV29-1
TGCAGCGTTGTGTTCTTTGGGGGACAGGGGGACATTCAGTACTTC
CSVVFFGGQGDIQYF
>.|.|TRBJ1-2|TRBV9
TGTGCCAGCAGCGTAGAGTTAGGGAACTATGGCTACACCTTC
CASSVELGNYGYTF
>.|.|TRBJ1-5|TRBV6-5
TGTGCCAGCATGGCAGGGAGCAATCAGCCCCAGCATTTT
CASMAGSNQPQHF
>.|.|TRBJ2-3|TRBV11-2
TGTGCCAGCAGCCTCGACAGCTCCACAGATACGCAGTATTTT
CASSLDSSTDTQYF
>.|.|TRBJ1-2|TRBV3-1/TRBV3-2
TGTGCCAGCAGCCAAGCTACGGACGGCTACACCTTC
CASSQATDGYTF
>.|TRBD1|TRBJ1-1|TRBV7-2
TGTGCCAGCAGCTTAGTAGGACAGGGATCTCACACTGAAGCTTTCTTT
CASSLVGQGSHTEAFF
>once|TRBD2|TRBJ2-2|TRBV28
TGTGCCAGCAGTTCTGGGACTAGCGGGACCGGGGAGCTGTTTTTT
CASSSGTSGTGELFF
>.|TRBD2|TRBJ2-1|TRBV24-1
TGTGCCACCAGTGATCCCGGGACTAGCGGGGGTTCGTTCTTC
CATSDPGTSGGSFF
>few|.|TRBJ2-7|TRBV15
TGTGCCACCAGCAGAGGTAGCACCACCTACGAGCAGTACTTC
CATSRGSTTYEQYF
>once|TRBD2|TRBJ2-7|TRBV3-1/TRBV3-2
TGTGCCAGCAGCCGAAGCGGGGGGACCTACGAGCAGTACTTC
CASSRSGGTYEQYF
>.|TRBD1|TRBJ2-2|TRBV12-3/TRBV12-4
TGTGCCAGCAGACGGGACAGTAACGGGGAGCTGTTTTTT
CASRRDSNGELFF
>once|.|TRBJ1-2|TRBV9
TGTGCCAGCAGCGCTCGAAGGGGCTATGGCTACACCTTC
CASSARRGYGYTF
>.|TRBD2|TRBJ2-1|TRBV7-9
TGTGCCAGCAGCCCCACCGGGACTAGCAACAATGAGCAGTTCTTC
CASSPTGTSNNEQFF
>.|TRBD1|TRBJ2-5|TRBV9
TGTGCCAGCAGCCTAGGGACAGAAGAGACCCAGTACTTC
CASSLGTEETQYF
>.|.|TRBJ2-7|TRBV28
TGTGCCAGCAGTCCTACAGGGTTAGCCTACGAGCAGTACTTC
CASSPTGLAYEQYF
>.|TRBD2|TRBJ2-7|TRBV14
TGTGCCAGCAGCCAGAGCTTAGCGGGAGTCTACGAGCAGTACTTC
CASSQSLAGVYEQYF
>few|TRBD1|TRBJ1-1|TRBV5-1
TGCGCCAGCAGCGGGGGGACAGGGTTGAACACTGAAGCTTTCTTT
CASSGGTGLNTEAFF
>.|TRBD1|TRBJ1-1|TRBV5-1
TGCGCCAGCAGGACAGGGGCGATGAACACTGAAGCTTTCTTT
CASRTGAMNTEAFF
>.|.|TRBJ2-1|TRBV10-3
TGTGCCATCAGTGAGTCGGAGCGGGATGAGCAGTTCTTC
CAISESERDEQFF
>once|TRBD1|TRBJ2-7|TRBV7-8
TGTGCCAGCAGCCCGACAGGGAACGAGCAGTACTTC
CASSPTGNEQYF
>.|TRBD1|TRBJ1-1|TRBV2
TGTGCCAGCAGTGCGGACAGGTCCGGAGGTTTCTTT
CASSADRSGGFF